This T cell receptor (beta chain) was sequenced during a study of cytomegalovirus exposure and HLA in healthy donors. With 60 Vbeta and 13 Jbeta primers, the PCR was carried out. Measured with immunoSEQ multiplex PCR; TCRdb has only the in-frame clones, and not every one. The data show 100,000 to 150,000 clones, 80% to 85% seen once. The V end lost 5 bases, the J end lost 0 bases, and 13 bases lay between the germline ends. The CDR3 is 15 amino acids. CDR1 is SGHTA, CDR2 FQGNSA, per germline. Study results and limitations: A missense DCLRE1C variant was associated with V- and J-gene trimming of TCR beta chains in a later analysis, and an independent cohort replicated the association. In vitro work confirmed that a few CMV-associated chains recognize CMV antigens.

On this clone: Antigen specificity is unknown.

This chain joins TRBV7-2 and TRBJ1-2; D is undetermined. This TCR came from a woman aged 25 to 39 in good health and CMV-seronegative. Sequencing input: PBMCs. The chain's CDR3 is CASSTRQAPNYGYTF. CDR3 coding DNA: TGTGCCAGCAGCACGCGCCAGGCGCCTAACTATGGCTACACCTTC.